Below are 20 T cell receptor beta chains sequenced from a single sample in a study of cytomegalovirus exposure and HLA in healthy donors. Only in-frame clones appear in the TCRdb table, and some are missing; sequencing was by immunoSEQ multiplex PCR. This table holds some 320,000 clones, approximately 90% found once. The source material was PBMCs. All receptors come from a woman aged 25 to 45 in good health and CMV-seropositive.

This chain joins TRBV7-2 and TRBJ2-7, with 9 bases matching TRBD1. The CDR3 is made up of 15 amino acids. With V trimmed by 1 base and J by 6 bases, 7 bases remained unmatched. Germline CDR1 and CDR2: SGHTA and FQGNSA. CDR3 bases: TGTGCCAGCAGCTTAGAGACAGGGGGGCTCCGCGAGCAGTACTTC. It yields the protein CASSLETGGLREQYF.

This clone has just one count. The chain recombines TRBV11-2 with TRBJ2-1; 12 nucleotides agree with TRBD1. Losses at the gene ends were 5 bases for V and 9 bases for J; bases not matched to a gene: 17. The CDR3 spans 18 residues. Germline V gene lookup returns CDR1 SGHAT and CDR2 FQNNGV. The CDR3 reads CASSPLTGTGGAFGEQFF. Written as DNA, the CDR3 is TGTGCCAGCAGCCCATTGACCGGGACAGGGGGCGCGTTCGGTGAGCAGTTCTTC.

This chain links TRBV11-1 with TRBJ2-7, with D unclear. V lost 3 bases and J lost 1, with 13 bases in between. The CDR3 extends over 15 amino acids. CDR1 and CDR2 (germline): SGHAT, FQDESV (reference sequence). Written as DNA, the CDR3 is TGTGCCAGCAGCTTTTTGGCTACGTCATCCTACGAGCAGTACTTC. It is translated as CASSFLATSSYEQYF.

In its sample, this clone was seen a few times. In DNA form, the CDR3 reads TGTGCCAGCAGATCCAGGGGGCGGATTGGTCAAGAGACCCAGTACTTC. Translation: CASRSRGRIGQETQYF. J is TRBJ2-5 and V is TRBV28; 8 nucleotides align to TRBD1. There are 16 residues in the CDR3. The germline V gene has CDR1 MDHEN and CDR2 SYDVKM. With V trimmed by 6 bases and J by 2 bases, 11 bases remained unmatched.

This chain connects TRBV14 to TRBJ2-3; TRBD1 aligns across 8 bases. Germline lookup yields CDR1 SGHDN and CDR2 FVKESK. The length of the CDR3 is 13 residues. Germline trimming cut 4 bases from V and 8 bases from J; bases unmatched to any gene: 5. CDR3 coding DNA: TGTGCCAGCAGCCGCGGACAGGGAGTTACGCAGTATTTT. Residues: CASSRGQGVTQYF.

The chain combines TRBV29-1 with TRBJ2-1; D perhaps matches TRBD1 (6 bases). The CDR3 is 14 amino acids. Germline assignment: CDR1 SQVTM and CDR2 ANQGSEA. V dropped 6 bases and J dropped 7 bases, with 19 bases sitting between them. Written as DNA, the CDR3 is TGCAGCGTAATCCGGGACAAGACCCGAAATGAGCAGTTCTTC. Protein product: CSVIRDKTRNEQFF.

This clone was observed once. The rearrangement joins TRBV7-2 to TRBJ2-7; D might be TRBD2 (6 bases). CDR3 length: 13 residues. CDR1 and CDR2 from the germline V gene are SGHTA and FQGNSA. Trimming stripped 5 bases from V and 9 bases from J, with 17 bases between. The CDR3 is CASSLGTSAGQYF. In DNA form, the CDR3 reads TGTGCCAGCAGCCTCGGGACTTCCGCGGGGCAGTACTTC.

Here the CDR3 DNA reads TGTGCCAGCAGTGCCTGGGTGGTTTTTCAGGCGGCGCTCCCGAACACTGAAGCTTTCTTT. Protein: CASSAWVVFQAALPNTEAFF. The rearrangement links TRBV6-1 to TRBJ1-1; no definite D call. The length of the CDR3 is 20 residues. The V gene lost 4 bases and the J gene lost 1 base, with 28 bases spanning the gap. Germline V gene lookup returns CDR1 MNHNS and CDR2 SASEGT.

CDR3 region: CASSYGQADTGELFF. DNA for the CDR3: TGTGCCAGCAGTTACGGGCAGGCAGACACCGGGGAGCTGTTTTTT. The chain carries TRBV6-6 and TRBJ2-2; no clear D. CDR3 length: 15 residues. Looked up from germline, CDR1 is MNHNY and CDR2 is SVGAGI (reference sequence). V was clipped by 2 bases and J by 3 bases, with 10 bases between them.

The chain recombines TRBV27 with TRBJ2-5; 9 nucleotides line up with TRBD2. J gave up 4 bases and V 5 bases, and 8 bases lay outside the gene matches. The CDR3 extends over 15 amino acids. Germline CDR1 is MNHEY and CDR2 is SMNVEV (reference sequence). CDR3 coding DNA: TGTGCCAGCAGTCGGGCGGGGGGGCCGAGAGAGACCCAGTACTTC. Translating gives CASSRAGGPRETQYF.

V usage is TRBV18 and J usage is TRBJ1-5; D is ambiguous. The CDR3 contains 12 residues. The germline CDR1 and CDR2 sequences are KGHSH and LQKENI. Trimming removed 4 bases from V and 7 bases from J, with 8 bases in between. CDR3 coding DNA: TGTGCCAGCTCACGGGCGGGACAGCCCCAGCATTTT. Residues: CASSRAGQPQHF.

The chain joins TRBV4-2 to TRBJ2-7; TRBD2 aligns across 9 bases. Germline CDR1 LGHNA, CDR2 YNFKEQ. After removal of 0 bases from V and 3 bases from J, the junction contained 6 bases not matched to a gene. This CDR3 is 16 amino acids long. CDR3 sequence: CASSQEDGGRVYEQYF. The CDR3 coding sequence is TGTGCCAGCAGCCAAGAAGATGGCGGGAGGGTCTACGAGCAGTACTTC.

CDR3 in amino acids: CAWTRTGGIETQYF. CDR3 bases: TGTGCCTGGACCAGGACAGGGGGTATCGAGACCCAGTACTTC. The chain is built from TRBV30 and TRBJ2-5; TRBD1 matches 10 bases. V trimming: 4 bases; J trimming: 5 bases; junction bases outside the gene matches: 7. Per germline, CDR1 GTSNPN and CDR2 SVGIG (reference sequence). The CDR3 covers 14 residues.

This clone appeared a few times. V is TRBV5-4 and J is TRBJ2-7; 8 bases line up with TRBD1. This CDR3 is built from 13 residues. Germline CDR1 SGHNT, CDR2 YYREEE (reference sequence). The J segment lost 4 bases and the V segment lost 4 bases, leaving 4 bases of the junction unmatched. As DNA, the CDR3 is TGTGCCAGCAGCCAGGACAGGGCATACGAGCAGTACTTC. Translated: CASSQDRAYEQYF. Full variable domain (outside the CDR3, taken from reference TRBV5-4 and TRBJ2-7): ETGVTQSPTHLIKTRGQQVTLRCSSQSGHNTVSWYQQALGQGPQFIFQYYREEENGRGNFPPRFSGLQFPNYSSELNVNALELDDSALYLCASSQDRAYEQYFGPGTRLTVT.

This clone was detected only once. This chain links TRBV11-3 with TRBJ2-1, with D possibly being TRBD2 (7 bases). The CDR3 loop spans 17 amino acids. V lost 0 bases to trimming and J lost 6 bases, with 18 bases between them. The germline V gene encodes CDR1 SGHNT and CDR2 YENEEA. The CDR3: CASSLDGGATPFNEQFF. The CDR3 DNA reads as TGTGCCAGCAGCTTAGATGGGGGGGCTACCCCCTTCAATGAGCAGTTCTTC. Full variable domain (missing parts from reference TRBV11-3 and TRBJ2-1): EAGVVQSPRYKIIEKKQPVAFWCNPISGHNTLYWYLQNLGQGPELLIRYENEEAVDDSQLPKDRFSAERLKGVDSTLKIQPAELGDSAVYLCASSLDGGATPFNEQFFGPGTRLTVL.

V and J are TRBV18 and TRBJ2-1, with D uncertain. The CDR3 loop spans 14 amino acids. Between the trimmed V and J ends, which lost 1 base and 4 bases, there was a span of 8 bases. Germline V gene sequence: CDR1 KGHSH, CDR2 LQKENI. The CDR3 sequence: CASSPQEGYNEQFF. Here the CDR3 DNA reads TGTGCCAGCTCACCACAGGAAGGGTACAATGAGCAGTTCTTC.

The V call is TRBV27, the J call TRBJ2-3; D may be TRBD1 (5 bases). The V and J ends lost 0 bases and 2 bases respectively, with 9 bases between them. This CDR3 region has 15 residues. From germline, CDR1 is MNHEY and CDR2 SMNVEV (reference sequence). CDR3 amino acids: CASSLSGAFTDTQYF. CDR3 DNA: TGTGCCAGCAGTTTATCAGGGGCGTTCACAGATACGCAGTATTTT.

This clone was found once. The V call is TRBV13, the J call TRBJ1-5; D unresolved. The CDR3 is made up of 15 amino acids. The V end was cut by 5 bases, the J end by 3 bases, with 14 bases between. CDR1 and CDR2 from the germline V gene are PRHDT and FYEKMQ (reference sequence). This CDR3 is CASSLRAAPNQPQHF. The CDR3, as DNA: TGTGCCAGCAGCCTCCGTGCGGCTCCCAATCAGCCCCAGCATTTT.

The chain is built from TRBV18 and TRBJ2-3, with 7 bases lining up with TRBD2. Germline values: CDR1 KGHSH, CDR2 LQKENI. V was pared by 1 base and J by 2 bases, with 6 bases of the junction left unmatched. The CDR3 is 16 residues long. The CDR3 sequence is CASSPQGAGNTDTQYF. CDR3 bases: TGTGCCAGCTCACCACAAGGAGCGGGGAACACAGATACGCAGTATTTT.

V usage is TRBV9 and J usage is TRBJ2-7, with 7 bases aligning to TRBD1. The CDR3 sequence is 15 residues long. Germline CDR1 reads SGDLS; CDR2 reads YYNGEE. J lost 2 bases, V lost 0 bases, and 5 bases had no gene match. The CDR3 protein is CASSVARDSPYEQYF. Written as DNA, the CDR3 is TGTGCCAGCAGCGTAGCCAGGGACAGCCCCTACGAGCAGTACTTC. Complete variable domain (other parts from reference TRBV9 and TRBJ2-7): DSGVTQTPKHLITATGQRVTLRCSPRSGDLSVYWYQQSLDQGLQFLIQYYNGEERAKGNILERFSAQQFPDLHSELNLSSLELGDSALYFCASSVARDSPYEQYFGPGTRLTVT.